These 22 T cell receptor beta chains were all obtained from the same sample, sequenced in a study of blood T cells in healthy people across ages. With a J-beta primer mix and a sample-barcoded 5' primer, a second PCR ran roughly 6 to 11 cycles. TCRdb reanalysed the 5' RACE reads using MiXCR and keeps one entry per CDR3 protein. This table has around 1,100,000 distinct CDR3 sequences, more than 30% appearing once. The sample taken for sequencing was blood. Every receptor here comes from a man aged 18 to 35 in good health.

This sequence joins TRBV4-1 and TRBJ1-4; 7 bases line up with TRBD1. The CDR3 consists of 17 residues. Per germline, CDR1 MGHRA and CDR2 YSYEKL. J lost 4 bases, V lost 3 bases, and 11 bases had no gene match. The CDR3 loop reads CASSQNNAQGGNEKLFF. DNA for the CDR3: TGCGCCAGCAGCCAGAATAATGCCCAGGGGGGTAATGAAAAACTGTTTTTT.

The chain has TRBV9 and TRBJ1-5, with TRBD1 matching over 7 bases. The CDR3 totals 13 residues. The V gene's germline CDR1 is SGDLS and CDR2 YYNGEE. The V gene end was trimmed by 7 bases and the J gene end by 6 bases; junction bases not matched to a gene: 7. CDR3 coding DNA: TGTGCCAGCGGAACAGGGGCGAGTCAGCCCCAGCATTTT. It encodes CASGTGASQPQHF. Together with reference TRBV9 and TRBJ1-5, the CDR3 gives the full variable domain: DSGVTQTPKHLITATGQRVTLRCSPRSGDLSVYWYQQSLDQGLQFLIQYYNGEERAKGNILERFSAQQFPDLHSELNLSSLELGDSALYFCASGTGASQPQHFGDGTRLSIL.

CDR3 loop: CSVGDGVLKNTEAFF. The CDR3 DNA is TGCAGCGTTGGGGACGGGGTATTGAAGAACACTGAAGCTTTCTTT. J is TRBJ1-1 and V is TRBV29-1; TRBD1 is a possible D gene (5 bases). The length of the CDR3 is 15 residues. Per germline, CDR1 SQVTM and CDR2 ANQGSEA. The ends were cut back, 4 bases at V and 1 base at J, with 16 bases in the middle.

The chain has TRBV29-1 and TRBJ1-2, with 9 bases identical to TRBD1. J lost 0 bases, V lost 4 bases, and 9 bases had no gene match. CDR1 and CDR2 (germline): SQVTM, ANQGSEA. This CDR3 is built from 16 residues. CDR3 nucleotide sequence: TGCAGCGTTGTGGCCCCCGGGACAGGGACTAACTATGGCTACACCTTC. Its protein is CSVVAPGTGTNYGYTF.

CDR3 loop: CASSKEVPGGYGYTF. DNA of the CDR3: TGTGCCAGCAGCAAAGAAGTTCCAGGGGGCTATGGCTACACCTTC. The V call is TRBV21-1, the J call TRBJ1-2; the DNA was not compared with TRBD1, the D call given in the table. TRBV21-1 is annotated as a pseudogene. This CDR3 region has 15 residues.

This clonotype was counted once. A much larger clonotype is one base distant, so this may be a read error. The V and J genes are TRBV27 and TRBJ1-1; 7 bases map to TRBD1. From germline, CDR1 is MNHEY and CDR2 SMNVEV (reference sequence). The CDR3 runs to 14 residues. V shed 4 bases, J shed 5 bases, and the junction held 7 bases outside the gene matches. The CDR3 region is CASSSTGAKTEAFF. Written as DNA, the CDR3 is TGTGCCAGCAGTTCCACAGGGGCGAAAACTGAAGCTTTCTTT.

The V call is TRBV7-3, the J call TRBJ2-6, with 8 bases matching TRBD1. The length of the CDR3 is 15 residues. Unmatched junction bases numbered 6, after V lost 7 bases and J lost 4 bases. Germline assignment: CDR1 SGHTA and CDR2 FQGTGA. The CDR3 DNA sequence: TGTGCCAGCACCAAGACAGGGGTCGGGGCCAACGTCCTGACTTTC. As protein: CASTKTGVGANVLTF.

This chain connects TRBV7-8 to TRBJ2-7; 7 positions match TRBD1. After removal of 5 bases from V and 1 base from J, the junction contained 8 bases not matched to a gene. Germline CDR1 SGHVS, CDR2 FQNEAQ. This CDR3 has 15 residues. CDR3 nucleotides: TGTGCCAGCAGCCGGCGGACAGGACCATCCTACGAGCAGTACTTC. This gives the protein CASSRRTGPSYEQYF.

The table lists this clonotype with a few counts. This rearrangement joins TRBV7-2 to TRBJ2-5, with D perhaps matching TRBD1 (6 bases). CDR1 SGHTA and CDR2 FQGNSA come from the germline V gene. The CDR3 has 15 residues. V was clipped by 4 bases and J by 0 bases, with 12 bases between them. In DNA form, the CDR3 reads TGTGCCAGCAGCTCAGGGGCATGGTACCAAGAGACCCAGTACTTC. This sequence encodes CASSSGAWYQETQYF.

This clonotype was seen repeatedly, ten times or more. The rearrangement links TRBV20-1 to TRBJ2-5; no firm D call. With 3 bases removed from V and 1 base from J, the gap between germline ends came to 12 bases. The CDR3 spans 14 residues. Germline V gene lookup returns CDR1 DFQATT and CDR2 SNEGSKA (reference sequence). CDR3 residues: CSASPSQSQETQYF. The CDR3 bases are TGCAGTGCTAGCCCAAGCCAGTCCCAAGAGACCCAGTACTTC.

There are a few counts of this clonotype. The CDR3, as DNA: TGTGCCAGCAGCTTAGATAGTGGGCAGGGCGGGACAGATACGCAGTATTTT. This gives the protein CASSLDSGQGGTDTQYF. The rearrangement links TRBV11-2 to TRBJ2-3; D assignment may be TRBD1 or TRBD2 (5 bases each). The CDR3 contains 17 residues. The V end lost 0 bases, the J end lost 3 bases, and 16 bases lay between the germline ends. Germline assignment: CDR1 SGHAT and CDR2 FQNNGV.

There are a few counts of this clonotype. The gene calls are TRBV12-3 or TRBV12-4 and TRBJ1-2; D may be TRBD1 (5 bases). V lost 6 bases and J lost 6, with 20 bases in between. The CDR3 loop spans 15 amino acids. CDR3 nucleotides: TGTGCCAGCAGACTACGGGACCAGGGTGGACATGGCTACACCTTC. Its translation: CASRLRDQGGHGYTF.

This clonotype was found a few times. V and J are TRBV20-1 and TRBJ2-3, with 7 bases matching TRBD2. This CDR3 comprises 16 residues. CDR1 and CDR2 from the germline V gene are DFQATT and SNEGSKA (reference sequence). Trimming removed 5 bases from V and 1 base from J; junction bases left unmatched: 12. CDR3 sequence reads: CSALLGSSGGTDTQYF. In DNA, the CDR3 is TGCAGTGCTCTACTAGGGTCGAGCGGGGGCACAGATACGCAGTATTTT.

This chain links TRBV7-9 with TRBJ2-3, with D maybe TRBD1 (5 bases). Per germline, CDR1 SEHNR and CDR2 FQNEAQ (reference sequence). This CDR3 is built from 14 residues. V gave up 3 bases and J gave up 8 bases, with 15 bases separating them. The CDR3, as DNA: TGTGCCAGCAGCTTGGACATCCGACCCTGTACGCAGTATTTT. It translates to CASSLDIRPCTQYF.

The chain links TRBV5-1 to TRBJ1-1, with 9 bases lining up with TRBD1. This CDR3 has 15 amino acids. CDR1 and CDR2 from the germline V gene are SGHRS and YFSETQ. The V gene end was trimmed by 1 base and the J gene end by 7 bases; junction bases not matched to a gene: 8. CDR3 nucleotides: TGCGCCAGCAGCTTGTTGGGACAGGGAGAGGGTGAAGCTTTCTTT. It encodes CASSLLGQGEGEAFF.

V usage is TRBV27 and J usage is TRBJ1-4, with D unclear. V was trimmed by 5 bases and J by 10 bases, leaving 14 bases between them. Germline loops: CDR1 MNHEY, CDR2 SMNVEV (reference sequence). The CDR3 runs 13 residues. The CDR3 DNA is TGTGCCAGCAGTGGGATGAAGGCTGGAAAACTGTTTTTT. Residues: CASSGMKAGKLFF.

This clonotype was counted a few times. The chain joins TRBV6-2 or TRBV6-3 to TRBJ2-1, with a possible D match to TRBD1 (5 bases). Germline assignment: CDR1 MNHEY and CDR2 SVGEGT. CDR3 length: 12 residues. The germline V and J ends were trimmed by 7 bases and 9 bases, with 13 bases remaining between them. The CDR3 bases are TGTGCCAGCAAGCTAATTAGGGGTGAGCAGTTCTTC. This sequence encodes CASKLIRGEQFF.

This clonotype was found a few times. The J gene is TRBJ1-4, the V gene TRBV20-1, with D possibly being TRBD1 (6 bases). In germline, CDR1 is DFQATT, CDR2 SNEGSKA (reference sequence). The CDR3 totals 14 residues. The V and J ends lost 6 bases and 2 bases respectively, with 13 bases between them. The CDR3 region is CSAVQGTTNEKLFF. CDR3 coding DNA: TGCAGTGCGGTCCAGGGGACTACTAATGAAAAACTGTTTTTT.

V gene TRBV20-1 combines with J gene TRBJ1-2, with 7 bases matching TRBD1. CDR3 length: 13 amino acids. Germline CDR1 DFQATT, CDR2 SNEGSKA (reference sequence). V lost 3 bases and J lost 2; bases outside the gene matches: 3. The CDR3 spells CSASKGQNYGYTF. CDR3 DNA: TGCAGTGCTAGCAAGGGACAGAACTATGGCTACACCTTC.

V and J are TRBV5-1 and TRBJ2-7; D possibly corresponds to TRBD2 (6 bases). This CDR3 region has 16 residues. V was cut by 1 base and J by 2 bases, with 16 bases left in between. CDR1 is SGHRS and CDR2 is YFSETQ in the germline V gene. The CDR3 region has the DNA TGCGCCAGCAGCTTGCCTAGCGTGGGGAGACCCTACGAGCAGTACTTC. The encoded protein is CASSLPSVGRPYEQYF.

The chain employs TRBV24-1 and TRBJ2-1; perhaps TRBD2 as D (6 bases). Germline CDR1 KGHDR, CDR2 SFDVKD. V dropped 6 bases and J dropped 0 bases, with 14 bases sitting between them. This CDR3 is built from 16 residues. CDR3 sequence: CATSSPGGGSYNEQFF. In DNA form, the CDR3 reads TGTGCCACCAGTTCCCCCGGGGGTGGCTCCTACAATGAGCAGTTCTTC.

This sequence joins TRBV5-6 and TRBJ2-3; 7 bases agree with TRBD1. CDR1 and CDR2 from the germline V gene are SGHDT and YYEEEE. The CDR3 has 14 residues. After removal of 5 bases from V and 5 bases from J, the junction contained 8 bases not matched to a gene. This CDR3 reads CASSTGVSRDTQYF. As DNA, the CDR3 is TGTGCCAGCAGTACAGGGGTTTCAAGAGATACGCAGTATTTT.